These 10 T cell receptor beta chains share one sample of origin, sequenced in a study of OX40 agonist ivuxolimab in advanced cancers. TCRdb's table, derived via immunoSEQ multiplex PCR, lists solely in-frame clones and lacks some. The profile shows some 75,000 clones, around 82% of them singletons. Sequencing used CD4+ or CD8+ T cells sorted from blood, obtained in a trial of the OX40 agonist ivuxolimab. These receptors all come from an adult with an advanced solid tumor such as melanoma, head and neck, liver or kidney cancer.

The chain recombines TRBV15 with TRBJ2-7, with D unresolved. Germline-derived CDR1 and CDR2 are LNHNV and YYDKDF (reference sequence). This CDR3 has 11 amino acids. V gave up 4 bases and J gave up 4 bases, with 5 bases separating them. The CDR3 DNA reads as TGTGCCACCAGCAACCGGTACGAGCAGTACTTC. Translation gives CATSNRYEQYF.

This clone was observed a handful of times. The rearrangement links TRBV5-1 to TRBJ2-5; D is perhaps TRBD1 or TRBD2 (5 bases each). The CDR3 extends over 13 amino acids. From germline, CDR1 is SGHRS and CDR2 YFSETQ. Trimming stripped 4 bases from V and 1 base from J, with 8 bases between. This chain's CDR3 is CASSRDRQETQYF. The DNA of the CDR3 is TGCGCCAGCAGCCGGGACCGCCAAGAGACCCAGTACTTC.

The CDR3 is CASSFKNTEAFF. DNA of the CDR3: TGTGCCAGCAGTTTCAAGAACACTGAAGCTTTCTTT. The V and J genes are TRBV28 and TRBJ1-1; no firm D call. This CDR3 contains 12 residues. V shed 3 bases and J shed 1 base, with 3 bases lying between them. Germline CDR1 reads MDHEN; CDR2 reads SYDVKM.

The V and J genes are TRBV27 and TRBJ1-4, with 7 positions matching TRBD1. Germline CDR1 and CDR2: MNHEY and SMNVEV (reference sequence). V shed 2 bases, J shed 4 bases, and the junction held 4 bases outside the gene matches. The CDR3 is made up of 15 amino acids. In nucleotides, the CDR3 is TGTGCCAGCAGTTTAAAGGGACAGATTAATGAAAAACTGTTTTTT. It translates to CASSLKGQINEKLFF.

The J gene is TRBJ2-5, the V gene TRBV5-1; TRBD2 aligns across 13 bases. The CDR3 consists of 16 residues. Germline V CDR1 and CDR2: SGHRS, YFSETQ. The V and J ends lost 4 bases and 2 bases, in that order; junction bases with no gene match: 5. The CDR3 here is CASSRLAGGQQETQYF. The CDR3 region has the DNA TGCGCCAGCAGCCGACTAGCGGGGGGACAACAAGAGACCCAGTACTTC. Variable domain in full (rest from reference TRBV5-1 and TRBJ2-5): KAGVTQTPRYLIKTRGQQVTLSCSPISGHRSVSWYQQTPGQGLQFLFEYFSETQRNKGNFPGRFSGRQFSNSRSEMNVSTLELGDSALYLCASSRLAGGQQETQYFGPGTRLLVL.

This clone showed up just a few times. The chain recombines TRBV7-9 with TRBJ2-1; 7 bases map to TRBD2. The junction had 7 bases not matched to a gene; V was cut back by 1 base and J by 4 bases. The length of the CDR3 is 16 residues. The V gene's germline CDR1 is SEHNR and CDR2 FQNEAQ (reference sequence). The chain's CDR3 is CASSLVLAALYNEQFF. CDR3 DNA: TGTGCCAGCAGCTTAGTGCTAGCGGCCCTGTACAATGAGCAGTTCTTC.

CDR3 protein: CAWSVRGYGYTF. The DNA for the CDR3 is TGTGCCTGGAGTGTACGTGGTTATGGCTACACCTTC. The chain has TRBV30 and TRBJ1-2; no reliable D call. Germline V CDR1 and CDR2: GTSNPN, SVGIG (reference sequence). Trimming took 0 bases from V and 5 from J, leaving 7 bases between them. The CDR3 consists of 12 residues.

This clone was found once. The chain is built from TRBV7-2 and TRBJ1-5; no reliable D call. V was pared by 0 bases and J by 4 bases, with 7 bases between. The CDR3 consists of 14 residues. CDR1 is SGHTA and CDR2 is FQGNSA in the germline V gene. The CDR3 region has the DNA TGTGCCAGCAGCTTAGCTTCAGGTAATCAGCCCCAGCATTTT. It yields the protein CASSLASGNQPQHF.

Here the CDR3 DNA reads TGTGCCAGCACCCTCATTGGGGGCAGTTCACCCCTCCACTTT. This codes for CASTLIGGSSPLHF. The V and J genes are TRBV28 and TRBJ1-6; the D gene is possibly TRBD1 (6 bases). Germline CDR1 MDHEN, CDR2 SYDVKM. This CDR3 comprises 14 residues. Trimming cost V 7 bases and J 9 bases, with 16 bases left between them.

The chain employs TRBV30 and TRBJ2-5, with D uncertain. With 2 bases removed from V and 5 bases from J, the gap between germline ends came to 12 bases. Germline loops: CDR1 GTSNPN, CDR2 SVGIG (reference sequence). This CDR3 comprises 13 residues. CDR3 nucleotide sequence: TGTGCCTGGAGTCTCACTACTGGTGAGACCCAGTACTTC. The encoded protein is CAWSLTTGETQYF.